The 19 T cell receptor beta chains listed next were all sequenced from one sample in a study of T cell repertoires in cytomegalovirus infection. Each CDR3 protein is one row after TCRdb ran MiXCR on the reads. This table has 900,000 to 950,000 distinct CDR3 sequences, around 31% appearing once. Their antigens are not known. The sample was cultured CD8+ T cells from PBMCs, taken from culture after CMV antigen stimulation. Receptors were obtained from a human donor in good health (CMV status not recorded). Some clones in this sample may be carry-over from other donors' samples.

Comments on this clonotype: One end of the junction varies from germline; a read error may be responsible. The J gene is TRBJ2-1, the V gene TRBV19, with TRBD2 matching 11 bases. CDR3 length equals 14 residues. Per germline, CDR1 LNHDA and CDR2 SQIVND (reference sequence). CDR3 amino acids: CASSIAGGQNEQFF. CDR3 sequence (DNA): TGTGCCAGTAGCATAGCGGGGGGGCAGAATGAGCAGTTCTTC.

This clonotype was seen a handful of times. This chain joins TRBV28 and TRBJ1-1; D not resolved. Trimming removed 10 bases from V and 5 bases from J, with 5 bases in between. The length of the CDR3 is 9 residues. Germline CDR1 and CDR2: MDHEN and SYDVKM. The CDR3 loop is CAIGTEAFF. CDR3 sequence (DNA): TGTGCCATCGGGACTGAAGCTTTCTTT.

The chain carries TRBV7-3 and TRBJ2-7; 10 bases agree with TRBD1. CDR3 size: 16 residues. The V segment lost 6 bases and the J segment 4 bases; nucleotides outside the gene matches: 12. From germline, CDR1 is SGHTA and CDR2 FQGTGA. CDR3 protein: CASSNSPGQGSYEQYV. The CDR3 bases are TGTGCCAGCAGTAACTCTCCGGGACAGGGGTCATACGAGCAGTACGTC.

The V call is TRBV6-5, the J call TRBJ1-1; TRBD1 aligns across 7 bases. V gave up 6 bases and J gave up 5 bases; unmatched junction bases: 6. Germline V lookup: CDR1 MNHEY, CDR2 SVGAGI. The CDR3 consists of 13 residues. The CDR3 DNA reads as TGTGCCAGCAGCACCACCAGGGGGACTGAAGCTTTCTTT. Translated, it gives CASSTTRGTEAFF.

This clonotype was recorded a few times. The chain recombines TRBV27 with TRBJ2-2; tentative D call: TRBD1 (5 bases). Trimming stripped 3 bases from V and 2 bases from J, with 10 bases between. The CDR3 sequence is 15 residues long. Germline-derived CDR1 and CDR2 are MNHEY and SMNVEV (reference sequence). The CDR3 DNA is TGTGCCAGCAGTTTGGCAGGGTTTAACACCGGGGAGCTGTTTTTT. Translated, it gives CASSLAGFNTGELFF.

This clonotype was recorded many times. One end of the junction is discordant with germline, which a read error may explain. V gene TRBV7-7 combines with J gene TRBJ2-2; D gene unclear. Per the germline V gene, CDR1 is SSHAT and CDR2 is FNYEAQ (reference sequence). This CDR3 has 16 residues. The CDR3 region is CASSRIQGANTGELFF. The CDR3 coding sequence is TGTGCTAGCAGCCGCATACAAGGCGCGAACACCGGGGAGCTGTTTTTT. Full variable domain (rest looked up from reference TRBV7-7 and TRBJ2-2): GAGVSQSPRYKVTKRGQDVTLRCDPISSHATLYWYQQALGQGPEFLTYFNYEAQPDKSGLPSDRFSAERPEGSISTLTIQRTEQRDSAMYRCASSRIQGANTGELFFGEGSRLTVL.

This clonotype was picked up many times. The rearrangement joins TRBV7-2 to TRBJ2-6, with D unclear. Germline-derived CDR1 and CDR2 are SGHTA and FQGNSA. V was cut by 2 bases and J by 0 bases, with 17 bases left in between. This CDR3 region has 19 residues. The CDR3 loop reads CASSLKVFSEISGANVLTF. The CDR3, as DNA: TGTGCCAGCAGCTTAAAAGTCTTCTCAGAAATCTCTGGGGCCAACGTCCTGACTTTC.

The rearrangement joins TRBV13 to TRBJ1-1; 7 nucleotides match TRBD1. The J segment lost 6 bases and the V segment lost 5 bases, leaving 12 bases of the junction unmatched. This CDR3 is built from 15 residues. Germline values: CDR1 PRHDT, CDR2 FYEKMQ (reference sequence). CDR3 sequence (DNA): TGTGCCAGCAGCAAAGAGGGGGCGGAGGTCGCTGAAGCTTTCTTT. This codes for CASSKEGAEVAEAFF.

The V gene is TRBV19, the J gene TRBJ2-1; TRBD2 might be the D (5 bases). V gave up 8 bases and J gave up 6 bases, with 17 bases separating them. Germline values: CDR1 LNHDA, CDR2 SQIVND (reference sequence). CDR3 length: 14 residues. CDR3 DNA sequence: TGTGCCAGTGGAGCCGGCGGACTCCCCAATGAGCAGTTCTTC. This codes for CASGAGGLPNEQFF.

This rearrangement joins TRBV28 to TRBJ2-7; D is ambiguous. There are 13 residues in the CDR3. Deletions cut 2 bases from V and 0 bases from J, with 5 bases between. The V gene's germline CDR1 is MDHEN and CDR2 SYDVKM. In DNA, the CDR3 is TGTGCCAGCAGTTTACTAGACTCCTACGAGCAGTACTTC. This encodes CASSLLDSYEQYF.

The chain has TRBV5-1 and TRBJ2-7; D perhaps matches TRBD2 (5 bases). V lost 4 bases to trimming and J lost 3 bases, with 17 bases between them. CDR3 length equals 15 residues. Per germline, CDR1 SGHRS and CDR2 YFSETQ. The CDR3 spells CASSPETLLDYEQYV. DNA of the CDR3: TGCGCCAGCAGCCCAGAGACCCTACTAGACTACGAGCAGTACGTC.

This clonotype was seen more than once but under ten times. CDR3 in amino acids: CASSQGRGAVNEQFF. CDR3 bases: TGTGCCAGCAGCCAGGGGCGGGGGGCAGTAAATGAGCAGTTCTTC. The genes are TRBV7-9 and TRBJ2-1, with TRBD2 matching 8 bases. V shed 5 bases and J 7 bases; nucleotides not matched to a gene: 10. Germline CDR1 and CDR2: SEHNR and FQNEAQ (reference sequence). This CDR3 region has 15 residues.

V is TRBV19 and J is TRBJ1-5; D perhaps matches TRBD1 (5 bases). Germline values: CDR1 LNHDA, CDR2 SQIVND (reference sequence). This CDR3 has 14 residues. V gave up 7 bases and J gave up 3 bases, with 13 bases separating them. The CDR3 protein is CASTLGGVNQPQHF. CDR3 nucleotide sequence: TGTGCCAGTACCTTGGGGGGGGTCAATCAGCCCCAGCATTTT. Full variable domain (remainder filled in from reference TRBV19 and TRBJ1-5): DGGITQSPKYLFRKEGQNVTLSCEQNLNHDAMYWYRQDPGQGLRLIYYSQIVNDFQKGDIAEGYSVSREKKESFPLTVTSAQKNPTAFYLCASTLGGVNQPQHFGDGTRLSIL.

The DNA of the CDR3 is TGTGCCAGCAGCCCCGCGGGCGGGGATTGGGATACGCAGTATTTT. As protein: CASSPAGGDWDTQYF. J is TRBJ2-3 and V is TRBV6-5; the D gene is possibly TRBD2 (6 bases). In germline, CDR1 is MNHEY, CDR2 SVGAGI. The V end lost 6 bases, the J end lost 6 bases, and 19 bases lay between the germline ends. The CDR3 runs to 15 residues.

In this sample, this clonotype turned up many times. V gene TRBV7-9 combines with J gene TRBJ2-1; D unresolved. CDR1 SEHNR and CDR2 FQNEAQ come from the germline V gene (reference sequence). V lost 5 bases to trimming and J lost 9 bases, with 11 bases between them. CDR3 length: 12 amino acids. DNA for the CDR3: TGTGCCAGCAGCCTCAGGTACGCTGAGCAGTTCTTC. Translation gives CASSLRYAEQFF.

The CDR3 region is CSVEGGQTNEKLFF. The CDR3 DNA reads as TGCAGCGTTGAAGGGGGTCAGACTAATGAAAAACTGTTTTTT. V usage is TRBV29-1 and J usage is TRBJ1-4; no reliable D call. V dropped 1 base and J dropped 2 bases, with 8 bases sitting between them. This CDR3 has 14 amino acids. The V gene's germline CDR1 is SQVTM and CDR2 ANQGSEA.

CDR3 amino acids: CASSLGQLHEQFF. CDR3 DNA sequence: TGTGCCAGCAGCCTGGGACAGCTCCATGAGCAGTTCTTC. The chain joins TRBV6-2 or TRBV6-3 to TRBJ2-1; 7 nucleotides align to TRBD1. The CDR3 consists of 13 residues. CDR1 and CDR2 from the germline V gene are MNHEY and SVGEGT. Trimming at V came to 6 bases and at J to 8 bases, leaving 7 bases not matched to a gene.

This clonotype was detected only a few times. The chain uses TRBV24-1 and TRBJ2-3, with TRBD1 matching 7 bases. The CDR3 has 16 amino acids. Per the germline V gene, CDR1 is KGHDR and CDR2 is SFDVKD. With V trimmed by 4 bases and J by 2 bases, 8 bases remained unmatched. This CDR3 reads CATSETGNGDTDTQYF. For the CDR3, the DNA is TGTGCCACCAGTGAGACAGGGAACGGGGACACAGATACGCAGTATTTT.

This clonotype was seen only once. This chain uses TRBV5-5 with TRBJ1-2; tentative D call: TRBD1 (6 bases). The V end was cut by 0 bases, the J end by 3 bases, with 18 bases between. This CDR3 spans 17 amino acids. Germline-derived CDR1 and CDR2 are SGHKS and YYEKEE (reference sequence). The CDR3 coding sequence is TGTGCCAGCAGCTTGGAACCGGGGGCGGCTTTTTACTATGGCTACACCTTC. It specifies CASSLEPGAAFYYGYTF. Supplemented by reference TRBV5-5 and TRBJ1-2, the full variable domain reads DAGVTQSPTHLIKTRGQQVTLRCSPISGHKSVSWYQQVLGQGPQFIFQYYEKEERGRGNFPDRFSARQFPNYSSELNVNALLLGDSALYLCASSLEPGAAFYYGYTFGSGTRLTVV.